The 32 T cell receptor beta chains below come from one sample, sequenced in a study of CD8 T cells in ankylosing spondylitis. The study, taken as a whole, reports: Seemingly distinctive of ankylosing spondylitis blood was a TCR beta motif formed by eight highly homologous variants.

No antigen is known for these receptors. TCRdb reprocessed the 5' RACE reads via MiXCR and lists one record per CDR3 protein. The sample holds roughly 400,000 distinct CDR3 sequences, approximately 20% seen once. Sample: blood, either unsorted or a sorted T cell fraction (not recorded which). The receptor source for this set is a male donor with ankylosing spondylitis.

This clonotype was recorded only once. CDR3 sequence reads: CASCESGMVTGELFF. DNA for the CDR3: TGTGCCAGCTGCGAAAGCGGGATGGTCACCGGGGAGCTGTTTTTT. The chain is built from TRBV12-3 or TRBV12-4 and TRBJ2-2, with 7 positions matching TRBD2. Trimming took 8 bases from V and 4 from J; bases not matched to a gene: 10. This CDR3 contains 15 residues.

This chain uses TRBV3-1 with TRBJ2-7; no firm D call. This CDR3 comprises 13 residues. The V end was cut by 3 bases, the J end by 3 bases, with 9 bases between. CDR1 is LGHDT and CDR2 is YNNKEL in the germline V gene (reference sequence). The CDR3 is CASSQRQSYEQYF. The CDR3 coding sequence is TGTGCCAGCAGCCAGAGGCAGAGCTACGAGCAGTACTTC.

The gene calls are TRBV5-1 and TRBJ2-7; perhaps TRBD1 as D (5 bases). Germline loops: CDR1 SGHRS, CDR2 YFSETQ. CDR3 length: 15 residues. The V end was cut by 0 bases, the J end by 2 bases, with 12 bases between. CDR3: CASSLAPTAAYEQYF. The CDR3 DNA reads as TGCGCCAGCAGCTTGGCCCCGACAGCCGCCTACGAGCAGTACTTC.

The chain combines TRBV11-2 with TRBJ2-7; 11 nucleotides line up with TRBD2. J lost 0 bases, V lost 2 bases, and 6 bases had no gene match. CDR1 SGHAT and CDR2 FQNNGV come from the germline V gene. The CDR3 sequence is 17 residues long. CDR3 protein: CASSLRLAGGHSYEQYF. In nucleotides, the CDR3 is TGTGCCAGCAGCTTAAGGCTAGCGGGAGGACACTCCTACGAGCAGTACTTC. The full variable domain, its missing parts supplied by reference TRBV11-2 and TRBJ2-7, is EAGVAQSPRYKIIEKRQSVAFWCNPISGHATLYWYQQILGQGPKLLIQFQNNGVVDDSQLPKDRFSAERLKGVDSTLKIQPAKLEDSAVYLCASSLRLAGGHSYEQYFGPGTRLTVT.

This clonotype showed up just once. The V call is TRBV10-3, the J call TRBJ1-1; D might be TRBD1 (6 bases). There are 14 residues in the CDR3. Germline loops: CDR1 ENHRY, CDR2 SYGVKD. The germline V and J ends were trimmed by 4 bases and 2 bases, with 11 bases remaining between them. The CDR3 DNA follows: TGTGCCATCAGTGGGCTCAGGGGAAACACTGAAGCTTTCTTT. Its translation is CAISGLRGNTEAFF.

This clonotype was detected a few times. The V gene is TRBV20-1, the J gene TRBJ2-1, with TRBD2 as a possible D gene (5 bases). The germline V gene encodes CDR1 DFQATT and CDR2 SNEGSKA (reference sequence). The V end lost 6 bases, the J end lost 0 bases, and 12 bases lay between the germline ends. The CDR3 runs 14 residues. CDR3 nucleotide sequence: TGCAGTGCGGGAGCTCAAAGCTCCTACAATGAGCAGTTCTTC. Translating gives CSAGAQSSYNEQFF.

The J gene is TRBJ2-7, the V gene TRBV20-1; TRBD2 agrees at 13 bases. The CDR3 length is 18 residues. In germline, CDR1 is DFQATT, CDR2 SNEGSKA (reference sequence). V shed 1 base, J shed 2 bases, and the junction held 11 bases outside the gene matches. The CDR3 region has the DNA TGCAGTGCTAGAGGAGGTAGGACTAGCGGGAGACCAACCTACGAGCAGTACTTC. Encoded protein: CSARGGRTSGRPTYEQYF.

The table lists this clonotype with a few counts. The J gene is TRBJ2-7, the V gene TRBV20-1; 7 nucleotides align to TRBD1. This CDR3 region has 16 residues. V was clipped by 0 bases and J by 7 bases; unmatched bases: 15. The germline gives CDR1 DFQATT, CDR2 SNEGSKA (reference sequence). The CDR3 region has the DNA TGCAGTGCTAGAGATCTAAGGAGGACAGGATCGGGTGAGCAGTACTTC. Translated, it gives CSARDLRRTGSGEQYF.

The CDR3 DNA is TGCAGCGGGACTCTCTCTGGGGCCAACGTCCTGACTTTC. Protein: CSGTLSGANVLTF. V and J are TRBV29-1 and TRBJ2-6, with D possibly TRBD2 on 5 matching bases. Deletions cut 7 bases from V and 0 bases from J, with 7 bases between. CDR3 length equals 13 residues. Germline CDR1 and CDR2: SQVTM and ANQGSEA.

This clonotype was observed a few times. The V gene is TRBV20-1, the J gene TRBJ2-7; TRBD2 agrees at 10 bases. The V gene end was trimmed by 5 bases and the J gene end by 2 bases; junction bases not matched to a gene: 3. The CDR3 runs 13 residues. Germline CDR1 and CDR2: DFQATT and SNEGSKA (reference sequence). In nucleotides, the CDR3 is TGCAGTGCTCGGACTAGCGGAACCTACGAGCAGTACTTC. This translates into CSARTSGTYEQYF.

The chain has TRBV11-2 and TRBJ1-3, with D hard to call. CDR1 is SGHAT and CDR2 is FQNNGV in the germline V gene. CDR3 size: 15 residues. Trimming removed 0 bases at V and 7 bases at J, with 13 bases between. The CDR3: CASSLDRVGSNTIYF. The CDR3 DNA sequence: TGTGCCAGCAGCTTAGATCGGGTGGGATCCAACACCATATATTTT. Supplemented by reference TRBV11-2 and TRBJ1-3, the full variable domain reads EAGVAQSPRYKIIEKRQSVAFWCNPISGHATLYWYQQILGQGPKLLIQFQNNGVVDDSQLPKDRFSAERLKGVDSTLKIQPAKLEDSAVYLCASSLDRVGSNTIYFGEGSWLTVV.

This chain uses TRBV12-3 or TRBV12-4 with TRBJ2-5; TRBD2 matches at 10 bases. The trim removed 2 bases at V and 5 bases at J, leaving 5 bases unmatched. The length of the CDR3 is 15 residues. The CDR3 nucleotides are TGTGCCAGCAGTTTACTAGCGGGAGATGGGGAGACCCAGTACTTC. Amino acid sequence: CASSLLAGDGETQYF.

The CDR3 reads CASSQSAGVHQPQHF. DNA for the CDR3: TGTGCCAGCAGCCAATCGGCGGGGGTACATCAGCCCCAGCATTTT. V and J are TRBV16 and TRBJ1-5, with D possibly TRBD1 on 5 matching bases. Germline V gene lookup returns CDR1 KGHSY and CDR2 FQNENV. The V end was cut by 0 bases, the J end by 5 bases, with 11 bases between. The CDR3 has 15 amino acids.

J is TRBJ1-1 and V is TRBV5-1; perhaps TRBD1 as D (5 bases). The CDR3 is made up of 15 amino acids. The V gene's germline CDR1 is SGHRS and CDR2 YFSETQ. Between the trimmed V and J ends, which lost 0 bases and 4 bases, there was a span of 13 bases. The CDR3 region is CASSLGQGLATEAFF. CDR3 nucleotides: TGCGCCAGCAGCTTGGGCCAGGGACTGGCCACTGAAGCTTTCTTT.

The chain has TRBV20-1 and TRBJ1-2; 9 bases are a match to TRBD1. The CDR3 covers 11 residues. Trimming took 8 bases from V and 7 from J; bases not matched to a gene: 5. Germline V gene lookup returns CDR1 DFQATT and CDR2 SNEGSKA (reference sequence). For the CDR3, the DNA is TGCAGTTTGGGACAGGGAGGTGGCTACACCTTC. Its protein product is CSLGQGGGYTF.

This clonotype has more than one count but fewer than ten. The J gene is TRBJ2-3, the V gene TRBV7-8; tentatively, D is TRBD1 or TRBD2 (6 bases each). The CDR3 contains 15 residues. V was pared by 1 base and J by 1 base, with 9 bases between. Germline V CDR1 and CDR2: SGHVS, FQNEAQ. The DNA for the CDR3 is TGTGCCAGCAGCTTAGAGAGGGGGGGCACAGATACGCAGTATTTT. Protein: CASSLERGGTDTQYF.

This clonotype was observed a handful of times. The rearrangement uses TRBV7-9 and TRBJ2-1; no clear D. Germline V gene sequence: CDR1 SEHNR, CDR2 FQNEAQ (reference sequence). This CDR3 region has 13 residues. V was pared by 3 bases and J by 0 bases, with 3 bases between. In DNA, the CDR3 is TGTGCCAGCAGCTTTAGCTCCTACAATGAGCAGTTCTTC. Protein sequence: CASSFSSYNEQFF.

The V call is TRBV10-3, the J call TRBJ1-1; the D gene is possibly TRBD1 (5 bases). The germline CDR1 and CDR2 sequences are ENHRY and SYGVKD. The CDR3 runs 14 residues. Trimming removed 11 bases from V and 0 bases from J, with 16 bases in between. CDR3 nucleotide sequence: TGTGCCTCTCGAGCGGGGGGTGTGAACACTGAAGCTTTCTTT. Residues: CASRAGGVNTEAFF.

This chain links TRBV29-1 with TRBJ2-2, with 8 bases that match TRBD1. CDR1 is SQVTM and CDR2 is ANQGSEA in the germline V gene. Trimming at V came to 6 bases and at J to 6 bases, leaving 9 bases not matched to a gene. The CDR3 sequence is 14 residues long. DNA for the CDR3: TGCAGCGTCCGGACAGGGTTCAGCCCCGGGGAGCTGTTTTTT. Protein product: CSVRTGFSPGELFF.

The CDR3 loop reads CSALEAGAGGYTF. In DNA form, the CDR3 reads TGCAGCGCCCTGGAGGCAGGGGCGGGTGGCTACACCTTC. This chain links TRBV29-1 with TRBJ1-2; D is possibly TRBD1 (6 bases). Trimming pared 7 bases from V and 7 bases from J, leaving 19 bases between. CDR1 and CDR2 from the germline V gene are SQVTM and ANQGSEA. The CDR3 has 13 residues.

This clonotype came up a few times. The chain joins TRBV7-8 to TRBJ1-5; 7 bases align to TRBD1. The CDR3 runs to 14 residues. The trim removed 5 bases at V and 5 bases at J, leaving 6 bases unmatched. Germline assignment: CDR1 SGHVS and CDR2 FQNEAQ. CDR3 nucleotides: TGTGCCAGCAGCCCACAGGGGAGTGATCAGCCCCAGCATTTT. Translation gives CASSPQGSDQPQHF.

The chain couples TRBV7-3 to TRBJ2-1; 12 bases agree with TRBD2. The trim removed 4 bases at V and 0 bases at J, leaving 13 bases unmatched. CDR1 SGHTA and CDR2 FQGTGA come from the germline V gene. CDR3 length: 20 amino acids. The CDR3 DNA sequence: TGTGCCAGCAGCTCCCCGGGGACTAGCGGGTCGAAAAGCTCCTACAATGAGCAGTTCTTC. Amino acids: CASSSPGTSGSKSSYNEQFF.

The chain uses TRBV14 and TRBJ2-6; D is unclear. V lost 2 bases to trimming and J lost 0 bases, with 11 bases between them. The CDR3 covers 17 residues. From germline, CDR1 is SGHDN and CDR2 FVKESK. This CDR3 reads CASSQNQAGSGANVLTF. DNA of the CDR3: TGTGCCAGCAGCCAAAATCAGGCCGGCTCTGGGGCCAACGTCCTGACTTTC.

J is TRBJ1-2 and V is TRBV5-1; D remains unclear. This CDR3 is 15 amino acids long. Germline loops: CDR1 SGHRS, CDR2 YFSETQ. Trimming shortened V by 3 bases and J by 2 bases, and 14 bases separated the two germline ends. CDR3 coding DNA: TGCGCCAGCAGCTCCAACACCCAACTAAACTATGGCTACACCTTC. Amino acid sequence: CASSSNTQLNYGYTF.

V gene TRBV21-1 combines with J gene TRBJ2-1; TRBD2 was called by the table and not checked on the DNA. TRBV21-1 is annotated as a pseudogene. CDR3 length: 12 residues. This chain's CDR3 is CASSKQRNEQFF. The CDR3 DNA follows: TGTGCCAGCAGCAAACAGCGGAATGAGCAGTTCTTC.

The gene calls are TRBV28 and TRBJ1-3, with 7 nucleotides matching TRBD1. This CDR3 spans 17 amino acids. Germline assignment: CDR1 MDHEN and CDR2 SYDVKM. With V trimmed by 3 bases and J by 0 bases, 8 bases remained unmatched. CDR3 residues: CASSFEGAAYSGNTIYF. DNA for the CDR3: TGTGCCAGCAGTTTTGAGGGGGCCGCTTACTCTGGAAACACCATATATTTT.

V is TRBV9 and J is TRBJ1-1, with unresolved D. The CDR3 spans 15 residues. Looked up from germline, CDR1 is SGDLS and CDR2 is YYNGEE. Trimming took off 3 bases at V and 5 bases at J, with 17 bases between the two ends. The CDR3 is CASSGSGAWVTEAFF. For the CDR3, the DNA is TGTGCCAGCAGCGGCAGCGGTGCCTGGGTTACTGAAGCTTTCTTT.

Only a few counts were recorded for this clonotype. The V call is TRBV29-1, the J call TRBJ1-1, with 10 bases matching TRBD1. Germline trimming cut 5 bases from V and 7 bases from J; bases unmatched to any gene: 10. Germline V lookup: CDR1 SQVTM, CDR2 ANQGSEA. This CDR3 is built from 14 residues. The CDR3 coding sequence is TGCAGCGTTCAGCCCGGGGACAGGGGTATTGAAGCTTTCTTT. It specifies CSVQPGDRGIEAFF.

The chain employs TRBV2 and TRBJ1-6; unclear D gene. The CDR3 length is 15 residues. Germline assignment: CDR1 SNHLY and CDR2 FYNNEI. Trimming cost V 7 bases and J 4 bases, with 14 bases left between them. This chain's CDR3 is CASTFEAVYNSPLHF. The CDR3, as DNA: TGTGCCAGCACTTTCGAGGCTGTTTATAATTCACCCCTCCACTTT.

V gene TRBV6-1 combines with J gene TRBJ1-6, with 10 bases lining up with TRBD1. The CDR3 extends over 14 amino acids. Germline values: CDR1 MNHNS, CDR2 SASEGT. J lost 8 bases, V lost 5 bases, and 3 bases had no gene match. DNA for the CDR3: TGTGCCAGCAGTAGCGGGACAGGGGATTCACCCCTCCACTTT. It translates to CASSSGTGDSPLHF.

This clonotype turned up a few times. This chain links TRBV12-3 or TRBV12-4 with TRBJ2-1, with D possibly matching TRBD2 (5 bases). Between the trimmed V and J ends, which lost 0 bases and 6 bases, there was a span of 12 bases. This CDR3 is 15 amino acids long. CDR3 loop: CASSLAGVEGNEQFF. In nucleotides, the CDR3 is TGTGCCAGCAGTTTAGCCGGGGTTGAGGGCAATGAGCAGTTCTTC.

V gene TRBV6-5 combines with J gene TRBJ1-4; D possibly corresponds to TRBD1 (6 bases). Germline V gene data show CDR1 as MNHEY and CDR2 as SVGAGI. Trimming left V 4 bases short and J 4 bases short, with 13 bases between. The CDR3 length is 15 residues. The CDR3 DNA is TGTGCCAGCAGTTTCCGGGGGACATTTAATGAAAAACTGTTTTTT. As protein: CASSFRGTFNEKLFF.